This T cell receptor (beta chain) was identified during a study of blood T cell repertoires in COVID-19. Overall study: Samples of COVID-19 (acute and convalescent) were obtained from the United States, Italy and Spain. Sources were T cells, B-cell-depleted T cells, or PBMCs; the material itself was cDNA or gDNA.

Original handling: Estimation of nucleated cell counts relied on the amplification of reference gene primers. Measured with immunoSEQ multiplex PCR; TCRdb has only the in-frame clones, and not every one. V and J calls and clone size are copied from that table; D and trimming were computed from the DNA. Of approximately 270,000 clones in the sample, roughly nine tenths were seen once. This TCR was recovered from a man aged 40-49 years with active or convalescent COVID-19. Sequencing was done on a sample of peripheral blood.

The DNA of the CDR3 is TGTGCCAGCCAACAGGGCTACGAGCAGTACTTC. It specifies CASQQGYEQYF. This chain uses TRBV7-9 with TRBJ2-7, with a weak D call TRBD1 (6 bases). This CDR3 spans 11 amino acids. V lost 8 bases to trimming and J lost 3 bases, with 8 bases between them. Germline values: CDR1 SEHNR, CDR2 FQNEAQ (reference sequence).